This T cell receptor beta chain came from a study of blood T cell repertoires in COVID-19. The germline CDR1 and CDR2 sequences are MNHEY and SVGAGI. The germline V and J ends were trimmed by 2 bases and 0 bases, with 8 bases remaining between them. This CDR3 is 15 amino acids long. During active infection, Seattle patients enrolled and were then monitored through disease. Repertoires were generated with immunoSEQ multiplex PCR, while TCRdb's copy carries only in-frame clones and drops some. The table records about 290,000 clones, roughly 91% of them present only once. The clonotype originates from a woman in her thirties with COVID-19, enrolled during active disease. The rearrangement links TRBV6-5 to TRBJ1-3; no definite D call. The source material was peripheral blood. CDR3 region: CASSYAPSSGNTIYF. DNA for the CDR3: TGTGCCAGCAGTTACGCACCGAGCTCTGGAAACACCATATATTTT.